The T cell receptor (beta chain) under discussion was sequenced for a study of control samples from healthy donors and cancer patients. Clones were sequenced by immunoSEQ multiplex PCR, and TCRdb holds only the in-frame ones, with some missing. The data show some 130,000 clones, roughly 91% seen once. J lost 7 bases, V lost 6 bases, and 5 bases had no gene match. The CDR3 runs to 13 residues. Sequencing was carried out using PBMCs. The TCR comes from a man aged 45-60 years with head and neck cancer. The genes are TRBV12-3 or TRBV12-4 and TRBJ1-2, with 10 bases identical to TRBD1. CDR3 coding DNA: TGTGCCAGCAGAGACAGGGGGCGACTTGGCTACACCTTC. It yields the protein CASRDRGRLGYTF.